This is a list of T cell receptor beta chains from one sample in a study of vaccination effects on CD4 cells after COVID-19. Generated by immunoSEQ multiplex PCR, the TCRdb table keeps only in-frame clones and is missing some. The repertoire has around 46,000 clones, about 68% of them found once; the top ten carry around 30%. The antigens of these receptors remain unknown. Sequencing was performed on CD4+ T cells from PBMCs cultured with a peptide pool, taken before COVID-19 vaccination. These receptor sequences come from a human donor who had a prior SARS-CoV-2 infection. CDR3s include the opening cysteine and the closing phenylalanine or tryptophan. The order of the fields is D gene, V gene, clone size, J gene, CDR3 DNA, CDR3 protein. A D gene is named only where the DNA matches it firmly. Some rows mark clone size as missing; the rest say once, few, many or name a class of expanded clone.

-	TRBV2	once	TRBJ2-1	TGTGCCAGCAGTGTCGCCGGGACATCACCTTACAATGAGCAGTTCTTC	CASSVAGTSPYNEQFF
-	TRBV23-1	few	TRBJ2-7	TGCGCCAGCAGCCCCCGAGGCCGGATTATCTACGAGCAGTACTTC	CASSPRGRIIYEQYF
-	TRBV9	-	TRBJ1-1	TGTGCCAGCAGCGTAGAGGCAGGACTCGGTACTGAAGCTTTCTTT	CASSVEAGLGTEAFF
TRBD1	TRBV6-5	-	TRBJ1-2	TGTGCCAGCAGGACCGGGACAGACTATGGCTACACCTTC	CASRTGTDYGYTF
-	TRBV10-2	-	TRBJ1-2	TGCGCCAGCAGTTCTGAAAACTATGGCTACACCTTC	CASSSENYGYTF
TRBD1	TRBV18	-	TRBJ2-2	TGTGCCAGCTCAAGGCCGGGACAGGGGGCTACCGGGGAGCTGTTTTTT	CASSRPGQGATGELFF
-	TRBV30	-	TRBJ1-4	TGTATTGGGCTGCGCGGGGCAACTAATGAAAAACTGTTTTTT	CIGLRGATNEKLFF
-	TRBV9	-	TRBJ2-7	TGTGCCAGCAGCGTAGGTTTAGGTACCTACGAGCAGTACTTC	CASSVGLGTYEQYF
-	TRBV19	-	TRBJ1-5	TGTGCCAGTAGTTCAGTCGGGAGAGGAGGCCAGCCCCAGCATTTT	CASSSVGRGGQPQHF
TRBD1	TRBV7-2	-	TRBJ2-7	TGTGCCAGCAGCCCGAGGGGGCTAGGTGTCTCCTACGAGCAGTACTTC	CASSPRGLGVSYEQYF
TRBD1	TRBV18	few	TRBJ1-2	TGTGCCAGCTCTCCGAACAACAGGGGCTCCTATGGCTACACCTTC	CASSPNNRGSYGYTF
TRBD1	TRBV9	few	TRBJ1-2	TGTGCCAGCAGCGTCGGCCTTGGGGGACAGAGTTATGGCTACACCTTC	CASSVGLGGQSYGYTF
-	TRBV19	few	TRBJ2-7	TGTGCCAGTCGCGCGCAGGGGGGTAGTGCCTACGAGCAGTACTTC	CASRAQGGSAYEQYF
-	TRBV9	-	TRBJ2-1	TGTGCCAGCAGCGTCTCCCCAAAGGTCTACAATGAGCAGTTCTTC	CASSVSPKVYNEQFF
-	TRBV2	once	TRBJ2-7	TGTGCCAGCAGTCCACAGGGCCACGAGCAGTACTTC	CASSPQGHEQYF
-	TRBV15	-	TRBJ2-3	TGTGCCACCAGCAGAGGGGTGGGACATTCGGGAGATACGCAGTATTTT	CATSRGVGHSGDTQYF
-	TRBV30	-	TRBJ2-1	TGTGCCTGGAGTGTCCCCAGCTCCTACAATGAGCAGTTCTTC	CAWSVPSSYNEQFF
TRBD2	TRBV5-1	-	TRBJ2-5	TGCGCCAGCAGCTTTCGACTAGCGGGGGGTCAACGGGAGACCCAGTACTTC	CASSFRLAGGQRETQYF
TRBD2	TRBV6-1	-	TRBJ2-3	TGTGCCAGCAGTGAACGGGCGGGGGTAGAAGGGTATACGCAGTATTTT	CASSERAGVEGYTQYF
-	TRBV30	-	TRBJ2-5	TGTGCCTGGTCCATCGGGGGCACCCAAGAGACCCAGTACTTC	CAWSIGGTQETQYF
-	TRBV30	-	TRBJ1-2	TGTGCCTGGAGTGTAGCGACCTTTATCGGCTACACCTTC	CAWSVATFIGYTF
-	TRBV10-3	-	TRBJ2-3	TGTGCCATCAGTGGCAGGGGAGATACGCAGTATTTT	CAISGRGDTQYF
-	TRBV10-3	-	TRBJ1-1	TGTGCCATCAGCTCAGGGGACACTGAAGCTTTCTTT	CAISSGDTEAFF
-	TRBV7-9	-	TRBJ2-3	TGTGCCAGCAGCTTAGCTATTGTTGGGGGCACAGATACGCAGTATTTT	CASSLAIVGGTDTQYF
-	TRBV20-1	-	TRBJ1-6	TGCAGTGCTAGTACGCAGGGCCGGAATTCACCCCTCCACTTT	CSASTQGRNSPLHF
-	TRBV11-3	-	TRBJ2-7	TGTGCCAGCAGCTTAGAAGCGGAGGAGACCTACGAGCAGTACTTC	CASSLEAEETYEQYF
-	TRBV7-7	-	TRBJ2-5	TGTGCTAGCAGCTTTGGGCTTCAGGAGACCCAGTACTTC	CASSFGLQETQYF
-	TRBV27	-	TRBJ2-1	TGTGCCAGCAGACGACAGGGAGGGACTAATGAGCAGTTCTTC	CASRRQGGTNEQFF
TRBD1	TRBV7-9	-	TRBJ1-2	TGTGCCAGCAGCCAGACAGGGTTCGGCTACACCTTC	CASSQTGFGYTF
-	TRBV6-4	-	TRBJ2-7	TGTGCCAGCAGAGGGGCAGGGGAGAACGAGCAGTACTTC	CASRGAGENEQYF
-	TRBV7-3	few	TRBJ2-5	TGTGCCAGCAGCTACGGACAATCGGAGACCCAGTACTTC	CASSYGQSETQYF
-	TRBV11-1	-	TRBJ2-3	TGTGCCAGCAGCGTACCATCTCTCGGCACAGATACGCAGTATTTT	CASSVPSLGTDTQYF
-	TRBV2	-	TRBJ2-1	TGTGCCAGCAGACGGGACAATGAGCAGTTCTTC	CASRRDNEQFF
-	TRBV2	-	TRBJ2-2	TGTGCCAGCAGTGAGAGAGGCCCGAACACCGGGGAGCTGTTTTTT	CASSERGPNTGELFF
-	TRBV5-1	-	TRBJ2-1	TGCGCCAGCAGTTCCACCTCCTACAATGAGCAGTTCTTC	CASSSTSYNEQFF
TRBD1	TRBV6-5	few	TRBJ2-1	TGTGCCAGCAGTTCCACAGGGGGCACTCAGTTCTTC	CASSSTGGTQFF
TRBD1	TRBV5-4	-	TRBJ1-6	TGTGCCAGCAGCCGGGACAGGGATTCACCCCTCCACTTT	CASSRDRDSPLHF
-	TRBV4-3	-	TRBJ2-3	TGCGCCAGCAGCCAAGATTGGTCCACCGGCACAGATACGCAGTATTTT	CASSQDWSTGTDTQYF
-	TRBV30	-	TRBJ2-3	TGTGCCTGGAGTGTAAGTCGAAGGGCCACAGATACGCAGTATTTT	CAWSVSRRATDTQYF
-	TRBV15	-	TRBJ1-2	TGTGCCACCAGCGGGGCAGGCTATGGCTACACCTTC	CATSGAGYGYTF
TRBD1	TRBV6-6	-	TRBJ1-1	TGTGCCAGCAGTCGACAGGGTAGGACTGAAGCTTTCTTT	CASSRQGRTEAFF
-	TRBV5-1	-	TRBJ2-7	TGCGCCAGCAGCTTGGAGGGCGGGGAAGACGAGCAGTACTTC	CASSLEGGEDEQYF
TRBD1	TRBV7-9	-	TRBJ1-4	TGTGCCAGCAGCCCGGGACAGACCCTATATGGGAAACTGTTTTTT	CASSPGQTLYGKLFF
TRBD1	TRBV7-6	few	TRBJ1-3	TGTGCCAGCAGCTTAGCTACAGGGGCTGGAAACACCATATATTTT	CASSLATGAGNTIYF
-	TRBV5-4	-	TRBJ2-7	TGTGCCAGCAGCCGAAGTGGTGTATCCTACGAGCAGTACTTC	CASSRSGVSYEQYF
-	TRBV15	-	TRBJ2-7	TGTGCCACCAGCAGAGATCGAGGTGAGAGGGGTCTCCACGAGCAGTACTTC	CATSRDRGERGLHEQYF
-	TRBV29-1	-	TRBJ2-5	TGCAGCGTTGTGAACCAAGGGGCCCAAGAGACCCAGTACTTC	CSVVNQGAQETQYF
TRBD1	TRBV30	-	TRBJ1-2	TGTGCCTGGGAGACAGGGACCTCCTATGGCTACACCTTC	CAWETGTSYGYTF